One and the same sample provided the 14 T cell receptor beta chains below, sequenced in a study of sequential checkpoint blockade in melanoma. Measured with immunoSEQ multiplex PCR; TCRdb has only the in-frame clones, and not every one. The sample lists 10,000 or so clones, approximately 30% occurring once. The treatment is: randomized to nivolumab then ipilimumab (arm A) or the reverse (arm B). The sample consisted of tumor tissue (inferred from file names), taken from a patient given nivolumab and ipilimumab in sequence. These receptor sequences come from a human donor with melanoma.

The chain carries TRBV5-1 and TRBJ2-1, with 12 bases matching TRBD1. CDR3 length equals 16 residues. V was pared by 0 bases and J by 7 bases, with 5 bases of the junction left unmatched. Germline-derived CDR1 and CDR2 are SGHRS and YFSETQ. CDR3 amino acids: CASSLAGQGAVNEQFF. In DNA, the CDR3 is TGCGCCAGCAGCTTGGCGGGACAGGGGGCGGTGAATGAGCAGTTCTTC. The full variable domain, rest sourced from reference TRBV5-1 and TRBJ2-1, is KAGVTQTPRYLIKTRGQQVTLSCSPISGHRSVSWYQQTPGQGLQFLFEYFSETQRNKGNFPGRFSGRQFSNSRSEMNVSTLELGDSALYLCASSLAGQGAVNEQFFGPGTRLTVL.

J is TRBJ2-5 and V is TRBV29-1; TRBD2 agrees at 13 bases. Trimming cost V 5 bases and J 5 bases; bases outside gene matches: 17. Germline loops: CDR1 SQVTM, CDR2 ANQGSEA. This CDR3 is 18 amino acids long. The CDR3 sequence: CSVPTTSGGALSHETQYF. The CDR3 region has the DNA TGCAGCGTTCCAACCACTAGCGGGGGGGCCCTTTCTCACGAGACCCAGTACTTC.

This chain links TRBV2 with TRBJ2-3; D gene uncertain. The germline V gene has CDR1 SNHLY and CDR2 FYNNEI. CDR3 length: 14 amino acids. Trimming removed 8 bases from V and 6 bases from J, with 18 bases in between. CDR3 bases: TGTGCCAGCTTGACCCAAATCGGTCGGGATACGCAGTATTTT. Its translation is CASLTQIGRDTQYF.

This clone was detected only a few times. This chain uses TRBV6-8 with TRBJ1-2; 9 nucleotides align to TRBD1. V gave up 2 bases and J gave up 10 bases; unmatched junction bases: 5. This CDR3 has 13 residues. Germline V gives CDR1 MNHGY, CDR2 SAAAGT. The CDR3 sequence: CASSYGTGNVYTF. CDR3 in DNA: TGTGCCAGCAGTTACGGGACAGGGAACGTCTACACCTTC.

This clone has only one observation. The V gene is TRBV30, the J gene TRBJ2-7; D remains ambiguous. With 0 bases removed from V and 10 bases from J, the gap between germline ends came to 10 bases. Germline V lookup: CDR1 GTSNPN, CDR2 SVGIG (reference sequence). This CDR3 comprises 11 residues. CDR3 nucleotide sequence: TGTGCCTGGAGTGTACTGGGATACCAGTACTTC. Its translation: CAWSVLGYQYF.

This clone was recorded a few times. This chain joins TRBV6-8 and TRBJ1-5; 10 bases are a match to TRBD1. V shed 9 bases and J 0 bases; nucleotides not matched to a gene: 8. The germline gives CDR1 MNHGY, CDR2 SAAAGT. The CDR3 length is 16 residues. CDR3 sequence reads: CARGTGAMNSNQPQHF. The CDR3 DNA reads TGTGCCAGGGGGACAGGGGCTATGAATAGCAATCAGCCCCAGCATTTT.

The chain links TRBV5-1 to TRBJ2-1; D gene ambiguous. This CDR3 region has 17 residues. Per the germline V gene, CDR1 is SGHRS and CDR2 is YFSETQ. V dropped 0 bases and J dropped 11 bases, with 24 bases sitting between them. The CDR3 nucleotides are TGCGCCAGCAGCTTGGGATCGCGACGCATCCCCCCAATGAAGCAGTTCTTC. Amino acids: CASSLGSRRIPPMKQFF.

The sample holds a few counts of this clone. CDR3: CAWSREGPNSPLHF. As DNA, the CDR3 is TGTGCCTGGAGTAGAGAGGGCCCGAATTCACCCCTCCACTTT. This chain uses TRBV30 with TRBJ1-6; D unclear. There are 14 residues in the CDR3. The germline V and J ends were trimmed by 2 bases and 7 bases, with 12 bases remaining between them. The germline CDR1 and CDR2 sequences are GTSNPN and SVGIG (reference sequence).

The V call is TRBV5-1, the J call TRBJ2-5; the D is unclear. In germline, CDR1 is SGHRS, CDR2 YFSETQ. CDR3 size: 14 residues. V lost 4 bases and J lost 4, with 14 bases in between. The CDR3 region has the DNA TGCGCCAGCAGCCCTAGAGCTCGGAGAGAGACCCAGTACTTC. This sequence encodes CASSPRARRETQYF. The full variable domain, its missing parts supplied by reference TRBV5-1 and TRBJ2-5, is KAGVTQTPRYLIKTRGQQVTLSCSPISGHRSVSWYQQTPGQGLQFLFEYFSETQRNKGNFPGRFSGRQFSNSRSEMNVSTLELGDSALYLCASSPRARRETQYFGPGTRLLVL.

Only a few counts were recorded for this clone. V usage is TRBV19 and J usage is TRBJ1-5; 7 bases agree with TRBD1. Germline lookup yields CDR1 LNHDA and CDR2 SQIVND (reference sequence). This CDR3 has 17 residues. The V segment lost 5 bases and the J segment 0 bases; nucleotides outside the gene matches: 10. The CDR3 protein is CASSPGQLQYSNQPQHF. In DNA form, the CDR3 reads TGTGCCAGTAGTCCGGGACAGCTCCAATATAGCAATCAGCCCCAGCATTTT.

This chain links TRBV29-1 with TRBJ2-1; 7 positions match TRBD1. Germline lookup yields CDR1 SQVTM and CDR2 ANQGSEA. The CDR3 runs 16 residues. With 3 bases clipped from V and 1 base from J, the junction kept 9 bases outside the gene matches. Written as DNA, the CDR3 is TGCAGCGTTGAGACCGGGACAGCACCTTCCTACAATGAGCAGTTCTTC. The encoded protein is CSVETGTAPSYNEQFF.

CDR3 bases: TGTGCCAGCAGCCAAGGGGGGTATGGCGAGACCCAGTACTTC. Translating it yields CASSQGGYGETQYF. The rearrangement joins TRBV14 to TRBJ2-5; TRBD1 or TRBD2 may be the D gene (5 bases each). This CDR3 contains 14 residues. The germline V and J ends were trimmed by 1 base and 5 bases, with 11 bases remaining between them. In germline, CDR1 is SGHDN, CDR2 FVKESK.

This clone has more than one count but fewer than ten. The V and J genes are TRBV19 and TRBJ1-5; 7 bases are a match to TRBD1. The CDR3 is made up of 15 amino acids. The germline V gene encodes CDR1 LNHDA and CDR2 SQIVND (reference sequence). Unmatched junction bases numbered 5, after V lost 4 bases and J lost 2 bases. The CDR3 region is CASSTTGRGNQPQHF. For the CDR3, the DNA is TGTGCCAGTAGTACGACAGGGCGAGGCAATCAGCCCCAGCATTTT.

This clone was counted a few times. V usage is TRBV11-3 and J usage is TRBJ2-1, with D perhaps assigned TRBD1 or TRBD2 (5 bases each). CDR1 and CDR2 from the germline V gene are SGHNT and YENEEA. This CDR3 contains 15 residues. Trimming took 7 bases from V and 7 from J, leaving 20 bases between them. DNA of the CDR3: TGTGCCAGCACCCCCCGTGGGTTGGGGGAGAATGAGCAGTTCTTC. This sequence encodes CASTPRGLGENEQFF. The whole variable domain, filled in from reference TRBV11-3 and TRBJ2-1, reads EAGVVQSPRYKIIEKKQPVAFWCNPISGHNTLYWYLQNLGQGPELLIRYENEEAVDDSQLPKDRFSAERLKGVDSTLKIQPAELGDSAVYLCASTPRGLGENEQFFGPGTRLTVL.